Below, 13 T cell receptor beta chains from the same sample are listed, as sequenced in a study of shared clonotypes between healthy human individuals. TCRdb keeps only in-frame clones here, not all; method: immunoSEQ multiplex PCR. The sample includes approximately 500,000 clones, around 96% of them seen just once. Sequencing was performed on naive CD4+ T cells sorted from blood. The subset is: CD45RA+ positively selected. All receptors derive from a woman in her twenties or thirties in good health.

CDR3 coding DNA: TGTGCCAGCAGTTTTGACAGGGTGGAAAATGAAGCTTTCTTT. Translated: CASSFDRVENEAFF. This rearrangement joins TRBV6-5 to TRBJ1-1; 7 bases match TRBD1. V was pared by 4 bases and J by 7 bases, with 9 bases of the junction left unmatched. This CDR3 has 14 residues. Germline CDR1 is MNHEY and CDR2 is SVGAGI.

The J gene is TRBJ1-2, the V gene TRBV6-5; TRBD1 is a possible D gene (5 bases). The germline V gene encodes CDR1 MNHEY and CDR2 SVGAGI. The ends were cut back, 5 bases at V and 2 bases at J, with 9 bases in the middle. The CDR3 loop spans 13 amino acids. The CDR3 DNA is TGTGCCAGCAGTCTGGGGGAAAACTATGGCTACACCTTC. The encoded protein is CASSLGENYGYTF.

On this clone: The same CDR3 is also encoded by other DNA sequences in this sample. V is TRBV5-1 and J is TRBJ2-7; a possible D gene is TRBD1 (6 bases). Germline-derived CDR1 and CDR2 are SGHRS and YFSETQ. The CDR3 totals 14 residues. Trimming took off 0 bases at V and 1 base at J, with 8 bases between the two ends. CDR3 loop: CASSLGDTSYEQYF. CDR3 DNA: TGCGCCAGCAGCTTGGGGGACACATCCTACGAGCAGTACTTC.

This chain connects TRBV5-5 to TRBJ1-2; D gene unclear. V dropped 4 bases and J dropped 4 bases, with 14 bases sitting between them. The CDR3 consists of 14 residues. Germline V gene sequence: CDR1 SGHKS, CDR2 YYEKEE (reference sequence). In DNA, the CDR3 is TGTGCCAGCAGCCCGTCCTTTGCTCCCTATGGCTACACCTTC. It encodes CASSPSFAPYGYTF.

This chain joins TRBV2 and TRBJ2-3; 11 bases are a match to TRBD2. Germline V gene lookup returns CDR1 SNHLY and CDR2 FYNNEI. CDR3 size: 15 residues. After removal of 6 bases from V and 4 bases from J, the junction contained 6 bases not matched to a gene. The CDR3 loop reads CASREGLAVSDTQYF. The CDR3, as DNA: TGTGCCAGCAGGGAGGGACTAGCGGTTTCAGATACGCAGTATTTT.

The rearrangement joins TRBV4-1 to TRBJ1-5, with D tentatively TRBD1 (6 bases). Germline V gives CDR1 MGHRA, CDR2 YSYEKL. CDR3 length: 15 amino acids. Deletions cut 1 base from V and 2 bases from J, with 9 bases between. The CDR3 region has the DNA TGCGCCAGCAGCCAAGTTTCAGGGGGCAATCAGCCCCAGCATTTT. It specifies CASSQVSGGNQPQHF.

The CDR3 protein is CASSFEIGELFF. The CDR3 DNA reads TGTGCCAGCAGTTTCGAGATCGGGGAGCTGTTTTTT. V and J are TRBV28 and TRBJ2-2; D not resolved. Trimming removed 3 bases from V and 7 bases from J, with 6 bases in between. CDR3 length equals 12 residues. Germline CDR1 is MDHEN and CDR2 is SYDVKM.

This sequence joins TRBV5-1 and TRBJ2-1; TRBD1 is a possible D gene (5 bases). Per the germline V gene, CDR1 is SGHRS and CDR2 is YFSETQ. The CDR3 covers 14 residues. V lost 3 bases to trimming and J lost 8 bases, with 15 bases between them. CDR3 amino acids: CASSSTAGSHEQFF. DNA for the CDR3: TGCGCCAGCAGCTCGACCGCAGGGTCGCATGAGCAGTTCTTC. Together with reference TRBV5-1 and TRBJ2-1, the CDR3 gives the full variable domain: KAGVTQTPRYLIKTRGQQVTLSCSPISGHRSVSWYQQTPGQGLQFLFEYFSETQRNKGNFPGRFSGRQFSNSRSEMNVSTLELGDSALYLCASSSTAGSHEQFFGPGTRLTVL.

In this sample, this clone turned up once. The chain couples TRBV7-3 to TRBJ2-5; TRBD1 is a possible D gene (5 bases). Trimming took 2 bases from V and 2 from J, leaving 9 bases between them. CDR1 and CDR2 (germline): SGHTA, FQGTGA. The CDR3 is made up of 14 amino acids. This CDR3 is CASSLPGKQETQYF. The DNA for the CDR3 is TGTGCCAGCAGCTTACCAGGGAAACAAGAGACCCAGTACTTC.

This chain uses TRBV28 with TRBJ2-7; a possible D gene is TRBD1 (5 bases). This CDR3 has 15 amino acids. Trimming shortened V by 6 bases and J by 3 bases, and 18 bases separated the two germline ends. Germline CDR1 reads MDHEN; CDR2 reads SYDVKM. The CDR3 bases are TGTGCCAGCAGCCCGGACATACACGACCTCTACGAGCAGTACTTC. It encodes CASSPDIHDLYEQYF.

The chain employs TRBV12-5 and TRBJ2-5; 8 bases agree with TRBD2. This CDR3 is 15 amino acids long. Trimming at V came to 4 bases and at J to 7 bases, leaving 11 bases not matched to a gene. CDR1 LGHNT and CDR2 FRNRAP come from the germline V gene. CDR3 DNA: TGTGCTAGTGGTTACGGCGATAGCGGGGAGGGGACCCAGTACTTC. Its translation is CASGYGDSGEGTQYF. Supplemented by reference TRBV12-5 and TRBJ2-5, the full variable domain reads DARVTQTPRHKVTEMGQEVTMRCQPILGHNTVFWYRQTMMQGLELLAYFRNRAPLDDSGMPKDRFSAEMPDATLATLKIQPSEPRDSAVYFCASGYGDSGEGTQYFGPGTRLLVL.

The V and J genes are TRBV7-2 and TRBJ2-3, with a weak D call TRBD2 (5 bases). The CDR3 runs to 13 residues. CDR1 is SGHTA and CDR2 is FQGNSA in the germline V gene. The ends were cut back, 5 bases at V and 1 base at J, with 7 bases in the middle. The CDR3 sequence: CASSHGGTDTQYF. The CDR3 DNA follows: TGTGCCAGCAGCCACGGGGGCACAGATACGCAGTATTTT.

The chain uses TRBV10-2 and TRBJ1-5, with TRBD1 as a possible D gene (5 bases). Germline loops: CDR1 WSHSY, CDR2 SAAADI. The CDR3 runs to 14 residues. The V end lost 4 bases, the J end lost 4 bases, and 11 bases lay between the germline ends. This CDR3 reads CASSVSRANQPQHF. In DNA form, the CDR3 reads TGCGCCAGCAGTGTGTCCAGGGCAAATCAGCCCCAGCATTTT.